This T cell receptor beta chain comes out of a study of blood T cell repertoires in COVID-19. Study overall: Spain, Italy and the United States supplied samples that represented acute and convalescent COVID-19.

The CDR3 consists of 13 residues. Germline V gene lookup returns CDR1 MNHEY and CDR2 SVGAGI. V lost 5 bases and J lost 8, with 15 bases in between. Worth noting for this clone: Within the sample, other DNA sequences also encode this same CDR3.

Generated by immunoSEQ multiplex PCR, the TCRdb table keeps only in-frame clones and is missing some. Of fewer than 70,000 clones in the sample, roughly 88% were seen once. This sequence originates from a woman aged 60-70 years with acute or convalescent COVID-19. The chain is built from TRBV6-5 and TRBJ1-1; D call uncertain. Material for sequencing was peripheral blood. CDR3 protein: CASSLGGPAEAFF. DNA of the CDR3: TGTGCCAGCAGTCTGGGAGGGCCAGCGGAAGCTTTCTTT.